This TCR beta chain came from a study of T-cell memory formation after mild COVID-19. This clonotype was counted between two and nine times. The antigen is not known. Whole-study findings and limits: Later expanders leaned toward CD4+, whereas clones contracting from day 15 to 85 were balanced CD4/CD8.

With constant-segment primers, 5'RACE yielded cDNA libraries of TCR alpha and TCR beta that carried sample barcodes and UMIs. TCRdb re-called the 5' RACE reads through MiXCR, storing one row per CDR3 protein. The sample contains approximately 100,000 distinct CDR3 sequences, 20% to 25% of which appear only once. What was sequenced was PBMCs or a T cell subset sorted from them (not recorded which). The clonotype was recovered from a man between 18 and 35 years old who had mild COVID-19 (a few samples of this study predate the infection). Cell type and time point are not known.

The CDR3 sequence is CASSSPGGQNYEQYF. CDR3 in DNA: TGTGCCAGCAGCTCTCCCGGGGGTCAGAACTACGAGCAGTACTTC. This chain uses TRBV7-9 with TRBJ2-7; possible D gene TRBD2, 6 bases. The germline V gene has CDR1 SEHNR and CDR2 FQNEAQ (reference sequence). Trimming stripped 4 bases from V and 3 bases from J, with 16 bases between. This CDR3 has 15 residues.